These 22 T cell receptor beta chains originate from one sample sequenced in a study of shared clonotypes between healthy human individuals. The method was immunoSEQ multiplex PCR; TCRdb's version includes in-frame clones alone and lacks a portion of them. The table records 470,000 or so clones, about 84% of them present only once. Sequences were obtained from PBMCs. The receptor set was obtained from a woman between 40 and 55 years old in good health. Some clones in this sample may be carry-over from other donors' samples.

Comment on this clone: Since a much larger clone is just one base distant, this may be a read error. The chain has TRBV11-3 and TRBJ2-3; 8 nucleotides agree with TRBD1. With 5 bases clipped from V and 2 bases from J, the junction kept 3 bases outside the gene matches. The CDR3 length is 14 residues. Germline loops: CDR1 SGHNT, CDR2 YENEEA. This CDR3 reads CASSLGQATDTQYF. For the CDR3, the DNA is TGTGCCAGCAGCCTGGGACAGGCCACAGATACGCAGTATTTT. Combining the CDR3 with reference TRBV11-3 and TRBJ2-3 gives the whole variable domain EAGVVQSPRYKIIEKKQPVAFWCNPISGHNTLYWYLQNLGQGPELLIRYENEEAVDDSQLPKDRFSAERLKGVDSTLKIQPAELGDSAVYLCASSLGQATDTQYFGPGTRLTVL.

The chain combines TRBV6-5 with TRBJ1-1; no clear D. Germline loops: CDR1 MNHEY, CDR2 SVGAGI. The CDR3 length is 13 residues. Trimming left V 5 bases short and J 4 bases short, with 11 bases between. The CDR3 nucleotides are TGTGCCAGCAGTCGTGACACGGCCACTGAAGCTTTCTTT. Translating it yields CASSRDTATEAFF.

Note on this clone: This likely reflects a read error, since a far larger clone is one base away. The V and J genes are TRBV4-1 and TRBJ1-4, with unresolved D. CDR1 and CDR2 (germline): MGHRA, YSYEKL. The CDR3 extends over 16 amino acids. The V end was cut by 5 bases, the J end by 0 bases, with 13 bases between. The CDR3 region has the DNA TGCGCCAGCAGCTCACTGGTCTGGGCAACTAATGAAAAACTGTTTTTT. It specifies CASSSLVWATNEKLFF.

V is TRBV5-1 and J is TRBJ1-2, with unresolved D. Germline assignment: CDR1 SGHRS and CDR2 YFSETQ. The CDR3 extends over 11 amino acids. V was clipped by 4 bases and J by 7 bases, with 8 bases between them. The CDR3 DNA follows: TGCGCCAGCAGCCCCGGACGTGGCTACACCTTC. The encoded protein is CASSPGRGYTF.

J is TRBJ1-6 and V is TRBV28; TRBD1 is a possible D gene (6 bases). This CDR3 has 14 residues. CDR1 and CDR2 (germline): MDHEN, SYDVKM. Trimming took 6 bases from V and 6 from J, leaving 12 bases between them. The CDR3 DNA follows: TGTGCCAGCAGATTACAGGGAGGTAATTCACCCCTCCACTTT. Its translation: CASRLQGGNSPLHF.

This chain uses TRBV6-4 with TRBJ2-2, with D unresolved. The CDR3 runs 17 residues. Trimming shortened V by 0 bases and J by 2 bases, and 13 bases separated the two germline ends. Germline CDR1 and CDR2: MRHNA and SNTAGT. The CDR3 here is CASSDSMPGGNTGELFF. CDR3 nucleotide sequence: TGTGCCAGCAGTGACTCGATGCCAGGCGGTAACACCGGGGAGCTGTTTTTT.

The gene calls are TRBV28 and TRBJ2-7; 10 bases match TRBD2. The germline V gene has CDR1 MDHEN and CDR2 SYDVKM. The CDR3 contains 15 residues. V was pared by 5 bases and J by 2 bases, with 6 bases of the junction left unmatched. CDR3 nucleotide sequence: TGTGCCAGCAGTACTAGCGGGATCGCCCCCTACGAGCAGTACTTC. Translated: CASSTSGIAPYEQYF.

On this clone itself: This is likely an artifact of a read error, given a far larger clone one base away. The V and J genes are TRBV9 and TRBJ1-5; D tentatively fits TRBD1 or TRBD2 (5 bases each). The DNA matches TRBJ2-3 better at its end, which makes the J call doubtful. Germline values: CDR1 SGDLS, CDR2 YYNGEE. The CDR3 sequence is 14 residues long. CDR3 sequence (DNA): TGTGCCAGCAGCCCCCGGGGCTCCAATCAGCCCCAGTATTTT. The encoded protein is CASSPRGSNQPQYF.

This chain uses TRBV5-1 with TRBJ1-4; D possibly corresponds to TRBD1 (5 bases). The V end was cut by 0 bases, the J end by 4 bases, with 10 bases between. The CDR3 length is 15 residues. In germline, CDR1 is SGHRS, CDR2 YFSETQ. CDR3 coding DNA: TGCGCCAGCAGCTTGGAACCGGGACTTAATGAAAAACTGTTTTTT. Translating gives CASSLEPGLNEKLFF.

On this clone itself: Just one base apart from a much larger clone, this may be a read error. At the DNA level, this CDR3 is encoded by other sequences in the same sample as well. This chain uses TRBV19 with TRBJ1-5; D is ambiguous. Germline V gene data show CDR1 as LNHDA and CDR2 as SQIVND (reference sequence). The CDR3 consists of 15 residues. V lost 5 bases and J 4 bases, leaving 15 bases between the germline ends. The CDR3 coding sequence is TGTGCCAGTAGTGTAGGTATAGCTAGTAATCAGCCCCAGCATTTT. Amino acid sequence: CASSVGIASNQPQHF.

This clone was found a few times. The chain employs TRBV6-6 and TRBJ1-3, with a tentative D call TRBD1 (5 bases). From germline, CDR1 is MNHNY and CDR2 SVGAGI (reference sequence). Trimming cost V 5 bases and J 0 bases, with 8 bases left between them. This CDR3 contains 14 residues. CDR3 coding DNA: TGTGCCAGCAGTGGCCAGGGCTCTGGAAACACCATATATTTT. Residues: CASSGQGSGNTIYF.

J is TRBJ1-1 and V is TRBV30; D remains ambiguous. The CDR3 sequence is 14 residues long. Germline CDR1 reads GTSNPN; CDR2 reads SVGIG (reference sequence). Trimming shortened V by 7 bases and J by 4 bases, and 19 bases separated the two germline ends. The CDR3 bases are TGTGCCTTCCAAAACCGAGGGTCGGCCACTGAAGCTTTCTTT. This translates into CAFQNRGSATEAFF.

The V call is TRBV5-6, the J call TRBJ2-7; D ambiguous. From germline, CDR1 is SGHDT and CDR2 YYEEEE. There are 15 residues in the CDR3. The ends were cut back, 0 bases at V and 0 bases at J, with 10 bases in the middle. Here the CDR3 DNA reads TGTGCCAGCAGCTTGGGTAGGTTCAGCTCCTACGAGCAGTACTTC. Protein product: CASSLGRFSSYEQYF.

Notes on this clone: A far larger clone is one nucleotide away, so this likely arose from a read error. This chain uses TRBV28 with TRBJ1-2, with D possibly being TRBD1 (5 bases). The V end lost 3 bases, the J end lost 5 bases, and 28 bases lay between the germline ends. The CDR3 length is 19 residues. Per germline, CDR1 MDHEN and CDR2 SYDVKM. CDR3 nucleotide sequence: TGTGCCAGCAGTTTTCGACTCTACGAACGGGACTTGTGTTTGTATGGCTACACCTTC. This sequence encodes CASSFRLYERDLCLYGYTF.

The genes are TRBV19 and TRBJ2-3, with D possibly TRBD2 on 6 matching bases. The CDR3 covers 13 residues. The germline V gene has CDR1 LNHDA and CDR2 SQIVND (reference sequence). The V gene lost 5 bases and the J gene lost 6 bases, with 12 bases spanning the gap. The CDR3 DNA sequence: TGTGCCAGTAGTTCCCCCCTAGCGGATACGCAGTATTTT. Translation: CASSSPLADTQYF.

This rearrangement joins TRBV15 to TRBJ1-2; D gene unclear. Trimming stripped 0 bases from V and 5 bases from J, with 7 bases between. Germline V lookup: CDR1 LNHNV, CDR2 YYDKDF (reference sequence). CDR3 length: 13 residues. This chain's CDR3 is CATSRDFEYGYTF. Written as DNA, the CDR3 is TGTGCCACCAGCAGAGATTTCGAGTATGGCTACACCTTC.

About this clone itself: A much larger clone is a single base away; this may be a read error. The chain combines TRBV11-2 with TRBJ1-1; the D gene is possibly TRBD1 (5 bases). Trimming removed 1 base at V and 7 bases at J, with 16 bases between. This CDR3 contains 15 residues. The germline V gene has CDR1 SGHAT and CDR2 FQNNGV. The CDR3 nucleotides are TGTGCCAGCAGCTTAGCAGTAGGGGCTCGTTTTGAAGCTTTCTTT. This translates into CASSLAVGARFEAFF.

Comment on this clone: A far larger clone is only one base removed, so a read error is likely. Other DNA sequences of this sample code for an identical CDR3. The chain employs TRBV4-2 and TRBJ2-7; D gene ambiguous. Germline V gene sequence: CDR1 LGHNA, CDR2 YNFKEQ. V shed 1 base and J shed 0 bases, with 13 bases lying between them. The CDR3 spans 16 residues. CDR3 sequence: CASSQAGTSNSYEQYF. CDR3 bases: TGTGCCAGCAGCCAAGCCGGTACGTCTAACTCCTACGAGCAGTACTTC.

This clone was counted a few times. This sequence joins TRBV7-9 and TRBJ2-6, with D hard to call. Germline V gene lookup returns CDR1 SEHNR and CDR2 FQNEAQ (reference sequence). This CDR3 has 16 residues. Trimming left V 3 bases short and J 4 bases short, with 13 bases between. CDR3 region: CASSLDGARGANVLTF. CDR3 DNA sequence: TGTGCCAGCAGCTTGGACGGTGCCCGGGGGGCCAACGTCCTGACTTTC.

Regarding this clone: One junction end does not reproduce the germline sequence, and a read error may be involved. V and J are TRBV30 and TRBJ1-2; unclear D gene. This CDR3 region has 11 residues. Germline-derived CDR1 and CDR2 are GTSNPN and SVGIG (reference sequence). This chain's CDR3 is CAWSPNSRGYF. As DNA, the CDR3 is TGTGCCTGGAGTCCCAACAGCCGCGGCTACTTC.

The gene calls are TRBV11-3 and TRBJ2-3; perhaps TRBD2 as D (6 bases). The germline gives CDR1 SGHNT, CDR2 YENEEA. This CDR3 spans 14 amino acids. V dropped 1 base and J dropped 3 bases, with 8 bases sitting between them. CDR3 sequence: CASSLASATDTQYF. The CDR3 DNA reads as TGTGCCAGCAGCTTAGCTAGCGCTACAGATACGCAGTATTTT. The variable domain in full, completed from reference TRBV11-3 and TRBJ2-3, reads EAGVVQSPRYKIIEKKQPVAFWCNPISGHNTLYWYLQNLGQGPELLIRYENEEAVDDSQLPKDRFSAERLKGVDSTLKIQPAELGDSAVYLCASSLASATDTQYFGPGTRLTVL.

Concerning this clone itself: This is likely an artifact of a read error, given a far larger clone one base away. The chain links TRBV9 to TRBJ2-7, with D possibly being TRBD2 (5 bases). The germline V gene encodes CDR1 SGDLS and CDR2 YYNGEE. CDR3 length: 14 residues. CDR3 protein: CARSGHPGDYEQYF. The CDR3 DNA sequence: TGTGCCAGAAGCGGCCACCCCGGAGACTACGAGCAGTACTTC.